A selection of T cell receptor beta chains follows, all from one sample in a study of OX40 agonist ivuxolimab in advanced cancers. Repertoires were generated with immunoSEQ multiplex PCR, while TCRdb's copy carries only in-frame clones and drops some. The profile shows approximately 74,000 clones, about nine tenths of them singletons. The source material was CD4+ or CD8+ T cells sorted from blood, sampled in a trial of the OX40 agonist ivuxolimab. The receptors derive from an adult with an advanced solid tumor such as melanoma, head and neck, liver or kidney cancer. Both conserved end residues are part of each CDR3. Each record gives: clone size, D gene, V gene, J gene, CDR3 DNA, CDR3 protein. A D gene is named only where the DNA matches it firmly. Not every row has a clone size; where given, it reads once, few, many or a size class.

>-|-|TRBV11-2|TRBJ2-7
TGTGCCAGCAGCTTAGCCGACCCAAGTTGGGACGAGCAGTACTTC
CASSLADPSWDEQYF
>-|TRBD2|TRBV7-6|TRBJ2-5
TGTGCCAGCAGCCGGACTAGCGGGGGGACCCAGTACTTC
CASSRTSGGTQYF
>medium-sized|-|TRBV9|TRBJ2-2
TGTGCCAGTAGGGCAGGCAACACCGGGGAGCTGTTTTTT
CASRAGNTGELFF
>-|TRBD1|TRBV18|TRBJ1-6
TGTGCCAGCTCAGGAGCCGGGACAGGGCAGTCACCCCTCCACTTT
CASSGAGTGQSPLHF
>-|-|TRBV4-3|TRBJ2-7
TGCGCCAGCAGCCAAGACGCACAGTTTTCCTACGAGCAGTACTTC
CASSQDAQFSYEQYF
>-|-|TRBV28|TRBJ1-4
TGTGCCAGCAGTCCAGGATACTCGAGAGCTAATGAAAAACTGTTTTTT
CASSPGYSRANEKLFF
>once|TRBD2|TRBV7-2|TRBJ2-7
TGTGCCAGCAGCTTGGGAGGACTAGCGGGAGTTGAGCAGTACTTC
CASSLGGLAGVEQYF
>-|-|TRBV2|TRBJ2-5
TGTGCCAGCAGTGTGAATTTGCAAGAGACCCAGTACTTC
CASSVNLQETQYF
>-|-|TRBV7-2|TRBJ2-7
TGTGCCAGCAGCTTAAGACCCTCCCCGGCAGACTACGAGCAGTACTTC
CASSLRPSPADYEQYF
>-|-|TRBV13|TRBJ2-7
TGTGCCAGCAGTCTCGGAAGGCGGGACGAGCAGTACTTC
CASSLGRRDEQYF
>-|-|TRBV11-2|TRBJ2-2
TGTGCCAGCATTCGCGGGACGGTGAACACCGGGGAGCTGTTTTTT
CASIRGTVNTGELFF
>few|TRBD1|TRBV29-1|TRBJ2-7
TGCAGCGTTGAAGCCGGGACAGGGACGGACGAGCAGTACTTC
CSVEAGTGTDEQYF
>once|TRBD2|TRBV9|TRBJ2-7
TGTGCCAGCAGCGTGACTAGCGGGGCGTACGAGCAGTACTTC
CASSVTSGAYEQYF
>-|TRBD2|TRBV7-9|TRBJ2-3
TGTGCCAGCAGCCTGGGACTAGCGGGAGAAACAGATACGCAGTATTTT
CASSLGLAGETDTQYF
>-|TRBD2|TRBV14|TRBJ2-7
TGTGCCAGCAGCCAAGGTACTAGCGGGAGGGAGGAGCAGTACTTC
CASSQGTSGREEQYF